The present T cell receptor (beta chain) was sequenced within a study of blood T cells in healthy people across ages. The study, taken as a whole, reports: Relative to aged donors, long-lived donors carried more naive CD4+ cells and displayed higher diversity. It was held that diversity estimates obtained from one million T cells represented underestimates.

CDR3 length: 14 residues. Trimming stripped 5 bases from V and 0 bases from J, with 10 bases between. The germline gives CDR1 SGHTA, CDR2 FQGNSA. Only a few counts were recorded for this clonotype. The target antigen is unknown. For the second PCR, which ran for about 7 to 12 cycles, a sample-barcoded 5' primer and a J-beta primer mix were used. TCRdb itself ran the 5' RACE reads through MiXCR, one entry per CDR3 protein. The sample includes more than 450,000 distinct CDR3 sequences, about 29% of them seen just once. This sample was shared with a second study, whose subject was T cells of mothers and their children. Per that paper: Similar thymic selection effects on TCR recombination output appear in pairs, both related and unrelated.

The chain uses TRBV7-2 and TRBJ2-5; a weak D match, TRBD1 (6 bases). The clonotype comes from a boy younger than 10 in good health. Sequenced: blood. As DNA, the CDR3 is TGTGCCAGCAGCGAGCAGGGGCACCAAGAGACCCAGTACTTC. This codes for CASSEQGHQETQYF. Filled out from reference TRBV7-2 and TRBJ2-5, the complete variable domain reads GAGVSQSPSNKVTEKGKDVELRCDPISGHTALYWYRQSLGQGLEFLIYFQGNSAPDKSGLPSDRFSAERTGGSVSTLTIQRTQQEDSAVYLCASSEQGHQETQYFGPGTRLLVL.